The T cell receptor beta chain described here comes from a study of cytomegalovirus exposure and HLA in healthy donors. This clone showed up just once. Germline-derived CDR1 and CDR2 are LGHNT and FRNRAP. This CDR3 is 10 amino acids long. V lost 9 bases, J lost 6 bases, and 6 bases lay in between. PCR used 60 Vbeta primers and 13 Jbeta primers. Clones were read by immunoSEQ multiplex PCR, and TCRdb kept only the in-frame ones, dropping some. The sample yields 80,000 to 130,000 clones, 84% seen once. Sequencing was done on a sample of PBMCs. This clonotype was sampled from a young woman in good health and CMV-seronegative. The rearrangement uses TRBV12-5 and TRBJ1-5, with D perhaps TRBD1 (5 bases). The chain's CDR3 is CARGGQPQHF. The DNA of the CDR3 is TGTGCTAGGGGGGGTCAGCCCCAGCATTTT.